Shown below are 3 T cell receptor beta chains from a single sample sequenced in a study of a mutant IDH1 vaccine in newly diagnosed glioma. Time point given: week 23, last vaccination. It was 300 ug of mutant IDH1 20-mer peptide that made up each vaccine dose, given with topical imiquimod. Only in-frame clones appear in the TCRdb table, and some are missing; sequencing was by immunoSEQ multiplex PCR. The sample has about 41,000 clones, about 79% seen once. These receptors have no known antigen. Material: PBMCs, obtained from a glioma patient whose treatment included an IDH1 peptide vaccine. The receptors were sampled from a woman aged 35 to 49 with glioma. Some clones in this sample may be carry-over from other donors' samples.

This chain uses TRBV21-1 with TRBJ2-7. TRBV21-1 is classified as a pseudogene. This CDR3 comprises 16 residues. The CDR3 nucleotides read TGTGCCAGCAGAAAATTAGGGCAGCAGGTTGGTGACGAGCAGTACTTC. This gives the protein CASRKLGQQVGDEQYF.

The V call is TRBV29-1, the J call TRBJ1-2, with D possibly being TRBD1 (5 bases). The CDR3 is 14 amino acids. V gave up 6 bases and J gave up 8 bases, with 22 bases separating them. Germline V gene sequence: CDR1 SQVTM, CDR2 ANQGSEA. CDR3 nucleotide sequence: TGCAGCGTCCGAGTGGGCGGACCAGGGAAAGGCTACACCTTC. Its protein product is CSVRVGGPGKGYTF.

The chain joins TRBV27 to TRBJ1-5; D is undetermined. The CDR3 loop spans 16 amino acids. The V and J ends lost 3 bases and 0 bases respectively, with 12 bases between them. Germline assignment: CDR1 MNHEY and CDR2 SMNVEV (reference sequence). CDR3 sequence (DNA): TGTGCCAGCAGTTTTTCAGGCCTTTATAGCAATCAGCCCCAGCATTTT. This gives the protein CASSFSGLYSNQPQHF.